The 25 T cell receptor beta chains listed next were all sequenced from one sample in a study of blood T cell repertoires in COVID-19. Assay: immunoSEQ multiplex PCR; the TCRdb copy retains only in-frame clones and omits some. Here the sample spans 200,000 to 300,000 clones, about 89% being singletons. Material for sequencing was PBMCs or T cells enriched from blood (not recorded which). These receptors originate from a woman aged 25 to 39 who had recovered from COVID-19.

The chain's CDR3 is CASSINTDDGQPQHF. In nucleotides, the CDR3 is TGTGCCAGTAGTATTAATACAGATGATGGTCAGCCCCAGCATTTT. V is TRBV19 and J is TRBJ1-5; D gene unclear. Trimming pared 3 bases from V and 6 bases from J, leaving 15 bases between. Germline-derived CDR1 and CDR2 are LNHDA and SQIVND (reference sequence). The CDR3 loop spans 15 amino acids.

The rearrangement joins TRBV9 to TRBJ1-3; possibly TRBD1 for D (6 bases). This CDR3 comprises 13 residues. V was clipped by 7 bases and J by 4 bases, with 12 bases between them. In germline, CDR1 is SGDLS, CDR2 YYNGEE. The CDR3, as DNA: TGTGCCAGCGGCGCAGGGGTCGGAAACACCATATATTTT. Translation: CASGAGVGNTIYF.

This chain's CDR3 is CASSPQGDTEAFF. DNA for the CDR3: TGTGCCAGCAGCCCTCAAGGGGACACTGAAGCTTTCTTT. V and J are TRBV4-2 and TRBJ1-1, with D possibly TRBD1 on 5 matching bases. V was pared by 4 bases and J by 3 bases, with 9 bases between. Germline V gives CDR1 LGHNA, CDR2 YNFKEQ. The CDR3 has 13 amino acids.

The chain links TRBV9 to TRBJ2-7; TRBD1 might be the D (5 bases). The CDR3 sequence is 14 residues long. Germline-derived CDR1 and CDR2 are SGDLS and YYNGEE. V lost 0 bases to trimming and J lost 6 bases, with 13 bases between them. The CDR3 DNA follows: TGTGCCAGCAGCGTAGATGTAGGGGCCGTCGAGCAGTACTTC. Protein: CASSVDVGAVEQYF.

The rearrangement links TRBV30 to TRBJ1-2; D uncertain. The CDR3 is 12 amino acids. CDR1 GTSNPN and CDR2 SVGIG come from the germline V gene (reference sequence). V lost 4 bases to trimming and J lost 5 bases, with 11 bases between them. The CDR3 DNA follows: TGTGCCTGGAAGCAGGAACCGTATGGCTACACCTTC. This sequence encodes CAWKQEPYGYTF.

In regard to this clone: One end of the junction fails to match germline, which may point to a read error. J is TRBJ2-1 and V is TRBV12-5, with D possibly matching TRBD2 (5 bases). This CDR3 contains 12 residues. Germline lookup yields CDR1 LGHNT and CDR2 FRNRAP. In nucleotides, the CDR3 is TGTGCTAGTGGTTCCCCCGGAAGCGGCTTAGTCTTC. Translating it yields CASGSPGSGLVF. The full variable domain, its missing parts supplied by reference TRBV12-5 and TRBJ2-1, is DARVTQTPRHKVTEMGQEVTMRCQPILGHNTVFWYRQTMMQGLELLAYFRNRAPLDDSGMPKDRFSAEMPDATLATLKIQPSEPRDSAVYFCASGSPGSGLVFGPGTRLTVL.

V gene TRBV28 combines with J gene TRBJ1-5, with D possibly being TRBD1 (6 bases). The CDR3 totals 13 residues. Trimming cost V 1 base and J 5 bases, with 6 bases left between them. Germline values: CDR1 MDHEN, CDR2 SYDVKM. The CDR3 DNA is TGTGCCAGCAGTTTATACAGGGATCAGCCCCAGCATTTT. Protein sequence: CASSLYRDQPQHF. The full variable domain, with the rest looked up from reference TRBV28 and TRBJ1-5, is DVKVTQSSRYLVKRTGEKVFLECVQDMDHENMFWYRQDPGLGLRLIYFSYDVKMKEKGDIPEGYSVSREKKERFSLILESASTNQTSMYLCASSLYRDQPQHFGDGTRLSIL.

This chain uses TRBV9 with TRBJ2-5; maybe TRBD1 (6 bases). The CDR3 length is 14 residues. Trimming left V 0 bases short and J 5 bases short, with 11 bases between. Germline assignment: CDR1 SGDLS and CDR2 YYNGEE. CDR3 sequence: CASSVAPTGETQYF. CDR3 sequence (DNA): TGTGCCAGCAGCGTAGCCCCAACAGGGGAGACCCAGTACTTC.

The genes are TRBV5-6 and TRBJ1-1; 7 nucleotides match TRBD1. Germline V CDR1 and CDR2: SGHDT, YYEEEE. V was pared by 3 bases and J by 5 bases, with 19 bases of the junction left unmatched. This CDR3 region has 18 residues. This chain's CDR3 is CASSSSRDRTIRGTEAFF. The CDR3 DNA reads TGTGCCAGCAGCTCCTCTAGGGACAGAACCATTAGAGGAACTGAAGCTTTCTTT.

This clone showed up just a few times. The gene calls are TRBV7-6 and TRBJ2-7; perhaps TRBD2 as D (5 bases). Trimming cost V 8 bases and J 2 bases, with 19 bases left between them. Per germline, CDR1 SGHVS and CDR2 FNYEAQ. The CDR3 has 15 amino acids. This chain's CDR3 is CASSPFISGPYEQYF. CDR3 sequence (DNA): TGTGCCAGCTCCCCGTTCATCAGCGGACCCTACGAGCAGTACTTC.

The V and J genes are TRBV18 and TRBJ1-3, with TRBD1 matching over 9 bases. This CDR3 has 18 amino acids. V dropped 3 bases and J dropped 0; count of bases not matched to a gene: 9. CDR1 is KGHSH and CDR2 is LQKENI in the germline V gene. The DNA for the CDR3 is TGTGCCAGCTCACCCGCACAGGGGGCTCTCACCTCTGGAAACACCATATATTTT. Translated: CASSPAQGALTSGNTIYF. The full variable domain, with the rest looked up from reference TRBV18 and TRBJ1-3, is NAGVMQNPRHLVRRRGQEARLRCSPMKGHSHVYWYRQLPEEGLKFMVYLQKENIIDESGMPKERFSAEFPKEGPSILRIQQVVRGDSAAYFCASSPAQGALTSGNTIYFGEGSWLTVV.

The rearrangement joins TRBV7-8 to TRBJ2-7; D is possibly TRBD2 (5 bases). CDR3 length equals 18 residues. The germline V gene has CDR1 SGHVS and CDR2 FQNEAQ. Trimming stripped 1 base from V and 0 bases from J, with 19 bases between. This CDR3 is CASSLVMGADLYSYEQYF. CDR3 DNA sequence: TGTGCCAGCAGCTTAGTCATGGGAGCGGACCTTTACTCCTACGAGCAGTACTTC.

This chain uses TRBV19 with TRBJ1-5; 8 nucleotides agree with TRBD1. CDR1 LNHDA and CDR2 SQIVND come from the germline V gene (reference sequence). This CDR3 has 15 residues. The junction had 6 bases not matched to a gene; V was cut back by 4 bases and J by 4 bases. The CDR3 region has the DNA TGTGCCAGTAGTACCAGGGGACAGGAGAATCAGCCCCAGCATTTT. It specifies CASSTRGQENQPQHF. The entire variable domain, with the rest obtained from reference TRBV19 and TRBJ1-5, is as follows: DGGITQSPKYLFRKEGQNVTLSCEQNLNHDAMYWYRQDPGQGLRLIYYSQIVNDFQKGDIAEGYSVSREKKESFPLTVTSAQKNPTAFYLCASSTRGQENQPQHFGDGTRLSIL.

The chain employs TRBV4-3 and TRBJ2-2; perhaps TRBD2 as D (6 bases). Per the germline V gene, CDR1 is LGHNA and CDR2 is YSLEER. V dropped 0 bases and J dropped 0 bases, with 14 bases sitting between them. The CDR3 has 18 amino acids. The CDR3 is CASSQDPTSTANTGELFF. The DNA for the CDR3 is TGCGCCAGCAGCCAAGACCCCACTAGCACTGCGAACACCGGGGAGCTGTTTTTT.

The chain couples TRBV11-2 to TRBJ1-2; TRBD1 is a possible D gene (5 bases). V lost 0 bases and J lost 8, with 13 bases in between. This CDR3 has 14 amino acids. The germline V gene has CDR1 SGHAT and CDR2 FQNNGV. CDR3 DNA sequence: TGTGCCAGCAGCTTAGATATCCAGGGCGGCGGCTACACCTTC. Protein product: CASSLDIQGGGYTF.

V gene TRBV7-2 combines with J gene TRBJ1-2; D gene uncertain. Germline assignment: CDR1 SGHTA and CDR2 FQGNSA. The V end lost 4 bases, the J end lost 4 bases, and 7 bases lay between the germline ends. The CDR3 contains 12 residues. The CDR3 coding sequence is TGTGCCAGCAGCTCAAGGAGCTATGGCTACACCTTC. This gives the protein CASSSRSYGYTF. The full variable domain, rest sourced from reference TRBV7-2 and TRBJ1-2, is GAGVSQSPSNKVTEKGKDVELRCDPISGHTALYWYRQSLGQGLEFLIYFQGNSAPDKSGLPSDRFSAERTGGSVSTLTIQRTQQEDSAVYLCASSSRSYGYTFGSGTRLTVV.

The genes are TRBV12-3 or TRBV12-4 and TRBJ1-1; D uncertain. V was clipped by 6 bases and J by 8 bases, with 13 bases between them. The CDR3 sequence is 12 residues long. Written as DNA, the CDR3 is TGTGCCAGCAGACCTAGCTTAAGGGAAGCTTTCTTT. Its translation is CASRPSLREAFF.

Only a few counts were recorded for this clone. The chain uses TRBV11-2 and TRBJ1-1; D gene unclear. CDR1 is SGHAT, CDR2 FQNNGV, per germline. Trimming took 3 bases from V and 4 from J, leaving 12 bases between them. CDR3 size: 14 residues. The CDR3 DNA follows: TGTGCCAGCAGCTTCGGCATAACGGGCACTGAAGCTTTCTTT. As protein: CASSFGITGTEAFF.

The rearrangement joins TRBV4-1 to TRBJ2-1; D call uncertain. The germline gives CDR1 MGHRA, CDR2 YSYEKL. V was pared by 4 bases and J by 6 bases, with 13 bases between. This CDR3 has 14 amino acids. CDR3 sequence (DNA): TGCGCCAGCAGCCGCGGCTCCGGCCCCAATGAGCAGTTCTTC. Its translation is CASSRGSGPNEQFF.

In DNA form, the CDR3 reads TGTGCCAGCAGCCATAGCGGGAGAGGTGACAATGAGCAGTTCTTC. Protein sequence: CASSHSGRGDNEQFF. The chain links TRBV11-1 to TRBJ2-1; TRBD2 agrees at 9 bases. Germline V CDR1 and CDR2: SGHAT, FQDESV (reference sequence). V shed 5 bases, J shed 5 bases, and the junction held 7 bases outside the gene matches. The CDR3 is 15 residues long.

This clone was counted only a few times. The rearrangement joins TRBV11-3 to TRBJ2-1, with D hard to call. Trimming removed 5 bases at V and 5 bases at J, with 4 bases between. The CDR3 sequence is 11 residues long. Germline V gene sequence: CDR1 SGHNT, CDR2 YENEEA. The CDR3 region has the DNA TGTGCCAGCAGCCAAAACAATGAGCAGTTCTTC. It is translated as CASSQNNEQFF.

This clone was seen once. CDR3 DNA sequence: TGCGCCAGCAGCTTGGACAGCACTAATGAAAAACTGTTTTTT. Protein sequence: CASSLDSTNEKLFF. This chain connects TRBV5-1 to TRBJ1-4; no definite D call. V gave up 0 bases and J gave up 2 bases, with 5 bases separating them. The CDR3 contains 14 residues. Germline-derived CDR1 and CDR2 are SGHRS and YFSETQ.

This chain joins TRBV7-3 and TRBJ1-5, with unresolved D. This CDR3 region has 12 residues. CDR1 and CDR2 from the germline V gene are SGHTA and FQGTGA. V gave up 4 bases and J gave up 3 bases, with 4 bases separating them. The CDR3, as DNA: TGTGCCAGCAGCTCGTACAATCAGCCCCAGCATTTT. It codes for CASSSYNQPQHF.

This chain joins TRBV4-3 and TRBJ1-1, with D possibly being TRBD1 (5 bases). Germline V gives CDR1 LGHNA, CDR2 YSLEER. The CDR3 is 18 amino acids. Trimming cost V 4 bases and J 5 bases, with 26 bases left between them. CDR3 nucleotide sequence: TGCGCCAGCAGCCCAACAGGCGGGGGTTTCGAGTTCCTTACTGAAGCTTTCTTT. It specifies CASSPTGGGFEFLTEAFF.

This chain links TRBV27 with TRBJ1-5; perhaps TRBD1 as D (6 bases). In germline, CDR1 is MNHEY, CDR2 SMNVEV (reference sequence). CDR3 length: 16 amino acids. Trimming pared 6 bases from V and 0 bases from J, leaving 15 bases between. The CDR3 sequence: CASSRPDSYSNQPQHF. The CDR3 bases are TGTGCCAGCAGCCGGCCGGACAGCTATAGCAATCAGCCCCAGCATTTT.